A single sample is the source of the 15 T cell receptor beta chains below, sequenced in a study of control samples from healthy donors and cancer patients. Some clones are missing from TCRdb's copy, which holds only in-frame ones; the method was immunoSEQ multiplex PCR. The sample carries under 140,000 clones, approximately 87% recorded once. Specimen: PBMCs. These receptors all come from a woman aged 55-69 years with lung cancer.

The gene calls are TRBV14 and TRBJ2-3, with a possible D match to TRBD1 (6 bases). Trimming shortened V by 3 bases and J by 6 bases, and 16 bases separated the two germline ends. Germline V gene data show CDR1 as SGHDN and CDR2 as FVKESK. The CDR3 covers 15 residues. CDR3 sequence: CASSHRRGSFDTQYF. The DNA for the CDR3 is TGTGCCAGCAGCCATCGAAGGGGGTCATTCGATACGCAGTATTTT.

This clone was picked up a small number of times. The chain uses TRBV5-1 and TRBJ2-1; TRBD2 agrees at 10 bases. CDR1 is SGHRS, CDR2 YFSETQ, per germline. The ends lost 3 bases at V and 0 bases at J; junction bases unmatched: 6. This CDR3 is 17 amino acids long. DNA for the CDR3: TGCGCCAGCAGCTCAGCTAGCGGGAGCAGCTCCTACAATGAGCAGTTCTTC. It specifies CASSSASGSSSYNEQFF.

In this sample, this clone turned up once. The rearrangement uses TRBV13 and TRBJ2-6; 10 positions agree with TRBD1. Germline V gene data show CDR1 as PRHDT and CDR2 as FYEKMQ (reference sequence). The CDR3 covers 19 residues. The ends lost 3 bases at V and 2 bases at J; junction bases unmatched: 10. The CDR3 loop reads CASSFWGQGTRTGANVLTF. The CDR3 bases are TGTGCCAGCAGCTTTTGGGGACAGGGGACGAGGACTGGGGCCAACGTCCTGACTTTC.

The chain combines TRBV9 with TRBJ1-2; a possible D gene is TRBD1 (6 bases). This CDR3 has 14 amino acids. CDR1 is SGDLS, CDR2 YYNGEE, per germline. V was pared by 0 bases and J by 0 bases, with 6 bases between. This CDR3 is CASSVAGANYGYTF. The CDR3 bases are TGTGCCAGCAGCGTAGCAGGGGCTAACTATGGCTACACCTTC. The entire variable domain, with the rest obtained from reference TRBV9 and TRBJ1-2, is as follows: DSGVTQTPKHLITATGQRVTLRCSPRSGDLSVYWYQQSLDQGLQFLIQYYNGEERAKGNILERFSAQQFPDLHSELNLSSLELGDSALYFCASSVAGANYGYTFGSGTRLTVV.

The rearrangement joins TRBV3-1 (or the pseudogene TRBV3-2) to TRBJ2-1; D ambiguous. The V gene lost 4 bases and the J gene lost 9 bases, with 19 bases spanning the gap. The CDR3 covers 15 residues. Germline CDR1 is LGHDT and CDR2 is YNNKEL (reference sequence). The CDR3 DNA sequence: TGTGCCAGCAGCCTTTTATTGTTTCCACTGGGTGAGCAGTTCTTC. Translation gives CASSLLLFPLGEQFF.

The chain uses TRBV9 and TRBJ2-3, with D perhaps matching TRBD2 (6 bases). The germline CDR1 and CDR2 sequences are SGDLS and YYNGEE. The length of the CDR3 is 14 residues. Between the trimmed V and J ends, which lost 5 bases and 0 bases, there was a span of 10 bases. CDR3 nucleotides: TGTGCCAGCAGTTGGGGGGTTAGCACAGATACGCAGTATTTT. As protein: CASSWGVSTDTQYF.

The chain employs TRBV18 and TRBJ2-2; TRBD2 aligns across 8 bases. After removal of 3 bases from V and 8 bases from J, the junction contained 2 bases not matched to a gene. CDR1 is KGHSH and CDR2 is LQKENI in the germline V gene. There are 13 residues in the CDR3. The CDR3 here is CASSPTSAGELFF. CDR3 nucleotide sequence: TGTGCCAGCTCACCGACTAGCGCTGGGGAGCTGTTTTTT.

The J gene is TRBJ1-1, the V gene TRBV5-1, with a weak D call TRBD1 (6 bases). Germline V gene lookup returns CDR1 SGHRS and CDR2 YFSETQ. CDR3 length: 13 amino acids. Deletions cut 4 bases from V and 6 bases from J, with 13 bases between. DNA for the CDR3: TGCGCCAGCAGCCCGCAGGGGCCAGCTGAAGCTTTCTTT. Translating gives CASSPQGPAEAFF.

This clone was picked up one time. V gene TRBV19 combines with J gene TRBJ1-5; tentatively, D is TRBD1 (5 bases). V was pared by 5 bases and J by 5 bases, with 16 bases between. The CDR3 extends over 15 amino acids. Germline V gene sequence: CDR1 LNHDA, CDR2 SQIVND (reference sequence). CDR3 DNA sequence: TGTGCCAGTAGTTCAGTTAGAGGGGAGGATCAGCCCCAGCATTTT. This translates into CASSSVRGEDQPQHF.

J is TRBJ2-1 and V is TRBV7-8; a possible D gene is TRBD2 (6 bases). V lost 5 bases and J 6 bases, leaving 20 bases between the germline ends. CDR3 size: 16 residues. Germline-derived CDR1 and CDR2 are SGHVS and FQNEAQ. The CDR3, as DNA: TGTGCCAGCAGCGTCCCTCGCGGGGACCTCCTCAATGAGCAGTTCTTC. Translation gives CASSVPRGDLLNEQFF.

The chain carries TRBV29-1 and TRBJ1-1; D is ambiguous. The CDR3 covers 15 residues. CDR1 and CDR2 from the germline V gene are SQVTM and ANQGSEA. The V end was cut by 4 bases, the J end by 2 bases, with 17 bases between. The CDR3 DNA follows: TGCAGCGTTGTGAGGAGAGAGACGGCTAACACTGAAGCTTTCTTT. Translated: CSVVRRETANTEAFF.

The rearrangement joins TRBV19 to TRBJ2-7, with 9 bases fitting TRBD1. Germline CDR1 and CDR2: LNHDA and SQIVND (reference sequence). The CDR3 totals 15 residues. The junction had 6 bases not matched to a gene; V was cut back by 4 bases and J by 2 bases. For the CDR3, the DNA is TGTGCCAGTAGTAAGGGACAGGGTGGTACCTACGAGCAGTACTTC. This gives the protein CASSKGQGGTYEQYF.

V usage is TRBV20-1 and J usage is TRBJ1-1; 8 nucleotides agree with TRBD1. Germline-derived CDR1 and CDR2 are DFQATT and SNEGSKA (reference sequence). Trimming at V came to 3 bases and at J to 4 bases, leaving 13 bases not matched to a gene. This CDR3 contains 16 residues. CDR3 coding DNA: TGCAGTGCTAGTAATCAGGGGGCCCCCGGAGGCACTGAAGCTTTCTTT. Translation gives CSASNQGAPGGTEAFF.

V and J are TRBV29-1 and TRBJ2-5; the match to TRBD2 covers 11 bases. The germline V gene encodes CDR1 SQVTM and CDR2 ANQGSEA. V shed 4 bases, J shed 5 bases, and the junction held 9 bases outside the gene matches. This CDR3 has 15 residues. The CDR3 loop is CSVGRLAGNSETQYF. CDR3 nucleotides: TGCAGCGTTGGAAGACTAGCGGGAAACTCGGAGACCCAGTACTTC.

This chain joins TRBV9 and TRBJ2-1, with D tentatively TRBD2 (6 bases). V shed 5 bases and J shed 15 bases, with 21 bases lying between them. Germline V gives CDR1 SGDLS, CDR2 YYNGEE. The CDR3 runs 13 residues. The CDR3 reads CASSRSPSGLPFF. CDR3 in DNA: TGTGCCAGCAGTCGCTCCCCCAGCGGGCTCCCGTTCTTC.